The entry that follows covers one TCR beta chain sequence. The target antigen is unknown. TCRdb's copy holds only in-frame clones and misses some; the assay was immunoSEQ multiplex PCR. The sample consists of about 45,000 clones, around nine tenths of them appearing once. The V end lost 4 bases, the J end lost 7 bases, and 13 bases lay between the germline ends. The CDR3 has 14 amino acids. The germline V gene encodes CDR1 ENHRY and CDR2 SYGVKD. On cycle 4 day 1 and cycle 7 day 1, as well as at baseline, blood was sampled. The sample belongs to a study of OX40 agonist ivuxolimab in advanced cancers. Findings and caveats of the study: It was also the case that some nonresponders had low normalized T-cell clonal expansion. Expanded peripheral T cells had an undetermined antigen specificity.

The sample in question was CD4+ or CD8+ T cells sorted from blood, obtained in a trial of the OX40 agonist ivuxolimab. The chain recombines TRBV10-3 with TRBJ1-4; D remains ambiguous. The receptor was derived from an adult with an advanced solid tumor such as melanoma, head and neck, liver or kidney cancer. CDR3 in amino acids: CAISAPGRGEKLFF. CDR3 coding DNA: TGTGCCATCAGTGCCCCGGGGAGAGGTGAAAAACTGTTTTTT.